This is a list of T cell receptor beta chains from one sample in a study of shared clonotypes between healthy human individuals. The assay was immunoSEQ multiplex PCR, and TCRdb's table has in-frame clones only and misses some. This sample has fewer than 3 million clones, with just under 95% found just once. Specimen: naive CD4+ T cells from PBMCs. These receptors originate from a man aged 18 to 29 in good health. Some clones in this sample may be carry-over from other donors' samples. Both conserved end residues are part of each CDR3. The D gene is left open where the match is weak. Clone size is not always given. Where it is, it says once, few, many or a class for expanded clones.

clone_size	v_call	d_call	j_call	cdr3_nt	cdr3_aa
NA	TRBV5-1	TRBD2	TRBJ2-3	TGCGCCAGCAGCAAGGGACTAGCGGGTCGAGATACGCAGTATTTT	CASSKGLAGRDTQYF
once	TRBV7-8	NA	TRBJ2-1	TGTGCCAGCAGCTTAGTTCGGGGGCCAACCTACAATGAGCAGTTCTTC	CASSLVRGPTYNEQFF
NA	TRBV5-6	NA	TRBJ2-7	TGTGCCAGCAGCTTGTCCCTACCTTACACCTACGAGCAGTACTTC	CASSLSLPYTYEQYF
NA	TRBV5-4	TRBD2	TRBJ2-5	TGTGCCAGCAGCTTGCCGCCTAGCGGAGTACAAGAGACCCAGTACTTC	CASSLPPSGVQETQYF
NA	TRBV7-8	NA	TRBJ2-6	TGTGCCAGCAGCTTATTTTGGTCGGACGCTGGGGCCAACGTCCTGACTTTC	CASSLFWSDAGANVLTF
NA	TRBV28	NA	TRBJ2-1	TGTGCCAGCAGTCAAGACAGGAGAACTTACAATGAGCAGTTCTTC	CASSQDRRTYNEQFF
NA	TRBV19	NA	TRBJ2-2	TGTGCCAGTACCTCCTGGGGGCAGCTAGGAACCGGGGAGCTGTTTTTT	CASTSWGQLGTGELFF
NA	TRBV5-1	NA	TRBJ1-3	TGCGCCAGCAGCTTGCCAGAGAGCTCTGGAAACACCATATATTTT	CASSLPESSGNTIYF
NA	TRBV15	NA	TRBJ1-3	TGTGCCACCAGCGGGTTTAACCTAGCAGAAGCTGGAAACACCATATATTTT	CATSGFNLAEAGNTIYF
NA	TRBV5-1	NA	TRBJ1-1	TGCGCCAGCAGCTTGGACGGGGACACTGAAGCTTTCTTT	CASSLDGDTEAFF
NA	TRBV27	NA	TRBJ2-5	TGTGCCAGCACTCTGGCGACCCAGTACTTC	CASTLATQYF
NA	TRBV4-3	NA	TRBJ2-2	TGCGCCAGCAGCCAATCTGGACAGCAACCCACCGGGGAGCTGTTTTTT	CASSQSGQQPTGELFF
NA	TRBV6-5	TRBD2	TRBJ2-7	TGTGCCAGCAGCAAAGGGAGCGGGAAAAGATACGAGCAGTACTTC	CASSKGSGKRYEQYF
NA	TRBV2	NA	TRBJ1-2	TGTGCCAGCAGTGCAGGACCTGGCTACACCTTC	CASSAGPGYTF
NA	TRBV19	NA	TRBJ1-1	TGTGCCAGTAGCCGAATAGAGAGGGGCCAAGTGAACACTGAAGCTTTCTTT	CASSRIERGQVNTEAFF
NA	TRBV28	NA	TRBJ1-3	TGTGCCAGCGTCACAGGAGCAGGAAACACCATATATTTT	CASVTGAGNTIYF
once	TRBV6-6	NA	TRBJ1-5	TGTGCCAGCAGTTACTGGGTTGATCAGCCCCAGCATTTT	CASSYWVDQPQHF
NA	TRBV5-1	NA	TRBJ1-4	TGCGCCAGCAGCTTGGGACAGTCTGAAAAACTGTTTTTT	CASSLGQSEKLFF
NA	TRBV28	NA	TRBJ1-2	TGTGCCAGCAGTCCCGCGCCGGACAGCCTCTATGGCTACACCTTC	CASSPAPDSLYGYTF
NA	TRBV4-3	TRBD1	TRBJ2-7	TGCGCCAGCAGCCGGAGTCGCAGGGGGCCCTACGAGCAGTACTTC	CASSRSRRGPYEQYF
NA	TRBV18	NA	TRBJ1-2	TGTGCCAGCTCACCACTACAGGGTGGGAACTATGGCTACACCTTC	CASSPLQGGNYGYTF
few	TRBV15	NA	TRBJ1-5	TGTGCCCCACCGCCCCAGCATTTT	CAPPPQHF
NA	TRBV9	NA	TRBJ2-5	TGTGCCAGCAGCGTAGGGGCGGCGGAGACCCAGTACTTC	CASSVGAAETQYF
few	TRBV9	TRBD1	TRBJ1-1	TGTGCCAGCAGCGTAGATTCAGGGGGCACTGAAGCTTTCTTT	CASSVDSGGTEAFF
NA	TRBV28	TRBD2	TRBJ2-1	TGTGCCAGCAGCATAGCGGGAGGCTACAATGAGCAGTTCTTC	CASSIAGGYNEQFF
NA	TRBV5-1	NA	TRBJ1-5	TGCGCCAGCAGCCTGACCTCCGGGGACAATCAGCCCCAGCATTTT	CASSLTSGDNQPQHF
once	TRBV2	TRBD2	TRBJ2-2	TGTGCCAGCAGTGAACGTGGGGGGGCGAACACCGGGGAGCTGTTTTTT	CASSERGGANTGELFF
NA	TRBV6-1	NA	TRBJ2-5	TGTGCCAGCAGTGAAAGGGCCCCCTTGGTGACCCAGTACTTC	CASSERAPLVTQYF
NA	TRBV6-5	TRBD1	TRBJ1-2	TGTGCCAGCAGTTACTCGAGACAGGGGGGGACCTATGGCTACACCTTC	CASSYSRQGGTYGYTF
NA	TRBV9	NA	TRBJ2-7	TGTGCCAGCAGCGTACGTGGGGTTGGGGGCGAGCAGTACTTC	CASSVRGVGGEQYF
once	TRBV5-1	NA	TRBJ1-1	TGCGCCAGCAGCCTGTCCCGTCTTGGGAAGGGCACTGAAGCTTTCTTT	CASSLSRLGKGTEAFF
NA	TRBV6-6	NA	TRBJ1-5	TGTGCCAGCAGTCCAGGGACCTGGAGCAATCAGCCCCAGCATTTT	CASSPGTWSNQPQHF
NA	TRBV27	TRBD2	TRBJ2-1	TGTGCCAGCAGTTTATGGGTAGCGGGGTCTCACAATGAGCAGTTCTTC	CASSLWVAGSHNEQFF
NA	TRBV4-2	NA	TRBJ1-6	TGTGCCAGCAGCCAAGATATGGGGTCACCCCTCCACTTT	CASSQDMGSPLHF
NA	TRBV5-1	NA	TRBJ2-7	TGCGCCAGCAGCCCGTGGGACAGTCGGAGGGGACCCTACGAGCAGTACTTC	CASSPWDSRRGPYEQYF